The 30 T cell receptor beta chains reported below all come from one sample, sequenced in a study of cytomegalovirus exposure and HLA in healthy donors. With 60 Vbeta and 13 Jbeta primers, the PCR was carried out. Clones were read by immunoSEQ multiplex PCR, and TCRdb kept only the in-frame ones, dropping some. The sample includes fewer than 250,000 clones, over 70% seen only once; the top ten take over 1.5%. Sequencing was performed on PBMCs. These receptor sequences come from a man between 40 and 49 years old in good health and CMV-seropositive.

V gene TRBV5-4 combines with J gene TRBJ2-5, with 7 bases identical to TRBD1. Germline V CDR1 and CDR2: SGHNT, YYREEE (reference sequence). CDR3 length equals 14 residues. Trimming removed 5 bases from V and 3 bases from J; junction bases left unmatched: 7. The CDR3 coding sequence is TGTGCCAGCAGTTTAGGACAGGCCGAAGAGACCCAGTACTTC. Its protein product is CASSLGQAEETQYF.

The V call is TRBV15, the J call TRBJ2-1; D perhaps matches TRBD2 (5 bases). This CDR3 region has 12 residues. V lost 2 bases and J 7 bases, leaving 6 bases between the germline ends. Germline V gene data show CDR1 as LNHNV and CDR2 as YYDKDF (reference sequence). CDR3 protein: CATSRSGNEQFF. CDR3 bases: TGTGCCACCAGCAGATCGGGGAATGAGCAGTTCTTC.

The chain combines TRBV21-1 with TRBJ1-5; no DNA check was done on the table's D call, TRBD1. TRBV21-1 is a documented pseudogene. The CDR3 is made up of 15 amino acids. The CDR3 protein is CASSKEVHLFRPQHF. As DNA, the CDR3 is TGTGCCAGCAGCAAAGAAGTACACCTCTTTCGACCCCAGCATTTT.

In this sample, this clone turned up a few times. The CDR3 nucleotides read TGTGCCAGCAGCCAAGAACGCGGCAGGGGGGCCGAGCAGTACTTC. It codes for CASSQERGRGAEQYF. V and J are TRBV4-2 and TRBJ2-7; the D gene is possibly TRBD1 (7 bases). Trimming took off 0 bases at V and 6 bases at J, with 15 bases between the two ends. This CDR3 has 15 residues. Germline CDR1 LGHNA, CDR2 YNFKEQ.

This clone was observed a single time. The J gene is TRBJ1-5, the V gene TRBV6-5; 7 positions agree with TRBD1. J was trimmed by 2 bases and V by 2 bases; bases with no gene match: 3. The germline V gene encodes CDR1 MNHEY and CDR2 SVGAGI. The CDR3 runs to 15 residues. This CDR3 is CASSYTTGGNQPQHF. In DNA form, the CDR3 reads TGTGCCAGCAGTTACACTACAGGGGGCAATCAGCCCCAGCATTTT.

This sequence joins TRBV27 and TRBJ2-7; TRBD1 is a possible D gene (5 bases). Germline lookup yields CDR1 MNHEY and CDR2 SMNVEV (reference sequence). The V end was cut by 3 bases, the J end by 6 bases, with 18 bases between. The CDR3 runs 15 residues. The CDR3 DNA reads as TGTGCCAGCAGTTTTCAACAGGTTCAGCGTAGCGAGCAGTACTTC. Translation: CASSFQQVQRSEQYF.

The chain couples TRBV19 to TRBJ2-2; 9 nucleotides align to TRBD2. The CDR3 has 16 amino acids. V shed 1 base, J shed 1 base, and the junction held 1 base outside the gene matches. Germline CDR1 LNHDA, CDR2 SQIVND (reference sequence). CDR3 amino acids: CASSIVTSGNTGELFF. In nucleotides, the CDR3 is TGTGCCAGTAGTATAGTGACTAGCGGGAACACCGGGGAGCTGTTTTTT.

V gene TRBV7-6 combines with J gene TRBJ2-1, with 7 bases aligning to TRBD1. Trimming removed 7 bases from V and 5 bases from J; junction bases left unmatched: 11. The CDR3 covers 15 residues. The germline V gene has CDR1 SGHVS and CDR2 FNYEAQ. The CDR3 DNA is TGTGCCAGCATCCCTAGGGGGCCTATAAACAATGAGCAGTTCTTC. Amino acids: CASIPRGPINNEQFF.

The chain is built from TRBV6-6 and TRBJ1-5; a possible D gene is TRBD1 (5 bases). Trimming took 5 bases from V and 2 from J, leaving 10 bases between them. Germline loops: CDR1 MNHNY, CDR2 SVGAGI (reference sequence). This CDR3 has 14 amino acids. CDR3 in amino acids: CASSPGGGNQPQHF. The CDR3 coding sequence is TGTGCCAGCAGTCCGGGGGGTGGCAATCAGCCCCAGCATTTT.

This clone came up once. This rearrangement joins TRBV2 to TRBJ1-3; 9 nucleotides match TRBD1. The CDR3 runs 15 residues. With V trimmed by 4 bases and J by 3 bases, 4 bases remained unmatched. Germline V gives CDR1 SNHLY, CDR2 FYNNEI. CDR3 nucleotides: TGTGCCAGCAGTGCCGGGACAGGGTTTGGAAACACCATATATTTT. Its protein product is CASSAGTGFGNTIYF.

The chain employs TRBV19 and TRBJ2-4; 16 bases match TRBD2. V was pared by 8 bases and J by 1 base, with 5 bases of the junction left unmatched. Germline values: CDR1 LNHDA, CDR2 SQIVND (reference sequence). CDR3 size: 17 residues. This CDR3 is CASAEGLAGGAKNIQYF. DNA of the CDR3: TGTGCCAGTGCCGAGGGACTAGCGGGAGGGGCCAAAAACATTCAGTACTTC.

The chain carries TRBV7-3 and TRBJ1-1; the D is unclear. Germline-derived CDR1 and CDR2 are SGHTA and FQGTGA. V was trimmed by 4 bases and J by 3 bases, leaving 12 bases between them. CDR3 size: 14 residues. The CDR3 DNA is TGTGCCAGCAGCTCCCACCACGAGGACACTGAAGCTTTCTTT. It translates to CASSSHHEDTEAFF.

This rearrangement joins TRBV15 to TRBJ1-1, with D tentatively TRBD1 (5 bases). Germline V gene data show CDR1 as LNHNV and CDR2 as YYDKDF (reference sequence). The CDR3 is 15 residues long. The V end lost 0 bases, the J end lost 5 bases, and 13 bases lay between the germline ends. This CDR3 is CATSRDGRGSTEAFF. CDR3 DNA sequence: TGTGCCACCAGCAGAGATGGGCGGGGGTCGACTGAAGCTTTCTTT.

This clone has just one count. The chain combines TRBV6-4 with TRBJ1-2; 9 bases fit TRBD1. Trimming took 2 bases from V and 7 from J; bases not matched to a gene: 5. This CDR3 is 14 amino acids long. Per the germline V gene, CDR1 is MRHNA and CDR2 is SNTAGT. CDR3 in amino acids: CASSDQGQGSGYTF. DNA for the CDR3: TGTGCCAGCAGTGACCAGGGACAGGGAAGTGGCTACACCTTC.

CDR3: CASSLSIYTEAFF. CDR3 bases: TGTGCCAGCAGCTTATCCATTTACACTGAAGCTTTCTTT. The chain links TRBV5-6 to TRBJ1-1; D not resolved. Trimming left V 2 bases short and J 3 bases short, with 8 bases between. The CDR3 extends over 13 amino acids. CDR1 is SGHDT and CDR2 is YYEEEE in the germline V gene.

The rearrangement uses TRBV11-2 and TRBJ2-1, with 7 bases identical to TRBD1. The CDR3 is made up of 13 amino acids. Trimming removed 7 bases from V and 9 bases from J; junction bases left unmatched: 9. The V gene's germline CDR1 is SGHAT and CDR2 FQNNGV. In nucleotides, the CDR3 is TGTGCCAGCAAAATAACAGGGGATTTTGAGCAGTTCTTC. Encoded protein: CASKITGDFEQFF.

This clone came up a few times. The J gene is TRBJ2-2, the V gene TRBV7-9, with 8 bases matching TRBD2. The V gene end was trimmed by 4 bases and the J gene end by 6 bases; junction bases not matched to a gene: 10. Germline V gene data show CDR1 as SEHNR and CDR2 as FQNEAQ (reference sequence). CDR3 length: 16 amino acids. The chain's CDR3 is CASSSRTSSVAGELFF. DNA for the CDR3: TGTGCCAGCAGCTCAAGGACTAGCTCGGTGGCCGGGGAGCTGTTTTTT.

The CDR3 DNA follows: TGCGCCAGCAGCTTGGATCCGGACAGGGTTGAAAAACTGTTTTTT. This gives the protein CASSLDPDRVEKLFF. This chain uses TRBV5-1 with TRBJ1-4; TRBD1 aligns across 8 bases. CDR1 SGHRS and CDR2 YFSETQ come from the germline V gene. J lost 7 bases, V lost 0 bases, and 5 bases had no gene match. CDR3 length equals 15 residues. The variable domain in full, completed from reference TRBV5-1 and TRBJ1-4, reads KAGVTQTPRYLIKTRGQQVTLSCSPISGHRSVSWYQQTPGQGLQFLFEYFSETQRNKGNFPGRFSGRQFSNSRSEMNVSTLELGDSALYLCASSLDPDRVEKLFFGSGTQLSVL.

The chain recombines TRBV30 with TRBJ2-1; TRBD2 might be the D (5 bases). The CDR3 extends over 13 amino acids. The germline CDR1 and CDR2 sequences are GTSNPN and SVGIG (reference sequence). Trimming removed 1 base from V and 8 bases from J, with 12 bases in between. The CDR3 DNA follows: TGTGCCTGGAGTGCCTCAGTGCGGGATGAGCAGTTCTTC. Translation: CAWSASVRDEQFF.

The chain couples TRBV7-9 to TRBJ1-1, with a weak D call TRBD1 (6 bases). CDR3 size: 13 residues. CDR1 SEHNR and CDR2 FQNEAQ come from the germline V gene (reference sequence). Trimming took 5 bases from V and 4 from J, leaving 11 bases between them. In nucleotides, the CDR3 is TGTGCCAGCAGCAGGGGAGGGGGCACTGAAGCTTTCTTT. It is translated as CASSRGGGTEAFF.

The chain carries TRBV19 and TRBJ2-5; TRBD1 matches at 10 bases. After removal of 3 bases from V and 5 bases from J, the junction contained 6 bases not matched to a gene. The CDR3 covers 15 residues. The germline gives CDR1 LNHDA, CDR2 SQIVND (reference sequence). CDR3 sequence reads: CASSIGTGDWETQYF. The CDR3 DNA reads as TGTGCCAGTAGTATCGGGACAGGGGATTGGGAGACCCAGTACTTC.

This chain connects TRBV5-6 to TRBJ2-1, with 8 bases aligning to TRBD2. CDR1 is SGHDT, CDR2 YYEEEE, per germline. Unmatched junction bases numbered 5, after V lost 0 bases and J lost 3 bases. This CDR3 is 16 amino acids long. As DNA, the CDR3 is TGTGCCAGCAGCTTGGAAGCGGGAGAGATCTACAATGAGCAGTTCTTC. Its translation: CASSLEAGEIYNEQFF.

As DNA, the CDR3 is TGTGCCAGCAGGTCCATCCTGACTAACACAGATACGCAGTATTTT. Amino acid sequence: CASRSILTNTDTQYF. This rearrangement joins TRBV11-3 to TRBJ2-3, with D perhaps matching TRBD2 (5 bases). V lost 6 bases, J lost 2 bases, and 15 bases lay in between. This CDR3 is 15 amino acids long. Per germline, CDR1 SGHNT and CDR2 YENEEA.

V is TRBV7-9 and J is TRBJ2-7; D uncertain. The germline V gene has CDR1 SEHNR and CDR2 FQNEAQ (reference sequence). The CDR3 extends over 14 amino acids. The ends were cut back, 1 base at V and 8 bases at J, with 15 bases in the middle. The CDR3 DNA sequence: TGTGCCAGCAGCTTAGACCCCTCCTCGACACAGCAGTACTTC. This encodes CASSLDPSSTQQYF.

The CDR3: CAWSLKGGSNQPQHF. CDR3 DNA: TGTGCCTGGAGCTTAAAGGGAGGAAGCAATCAGCCCCAGCATTTT. This chain links TRBV30 with TRBJ1-5; D remains unclear. The germline V gene has CDR1 GTSNPN and CDR2 SVGIG (reference sequence). Trimming left V 3 bases short and J 1 base short, with 13 bases between. CDR3 length: 15 amino acids.

The rearrangement joins TRBV6-1 to TRBJ2-1; no firm D call. Germline lookup yields CDR1 MNHNS and CDR2 SASEGT. The CDR3 consists of 14 residues. Trimming left V 5 bases short and J 2 bases short, with 10 bases between. The DNA for the CDR3 is TGTGCCAGCAGTCAAGACCGGGCCTACAATGAGCAGTTCTTC. Its translation: CASSQDRAYNEQFF.

The V call is TRBV7-3, the J call TRBJ2-7; the match to TRBD2 covers 8 bases. V lost 4 bases, J lost 2 bases, and 10 bases stayed unmatched. The germline V gene encodes CDR1 SGHTA and CDR2 FQGTGA. This CDR3 is 16 amino acids long. CDR3 sequence reads: CASSSGGVAGPYEQYF. In DNA, the CDR3 is TGTGCCAGCAGCTCCGGGGGGGTAGCGGGACCCTACGAGCAGTACTTC.

This clone was counted a few times. The V call is TRBV18, the J call TRBJ1-5, with D possibly being TRBD1 (6 bases). The V and J ends lost 3 bases and 6 bases respectively, with 15 bases between them. The CDR3 has 15 amino acids. CDR1 is KGHSH, CDR2 LQKENI, per germline. The CDR3 nucleotides read TGTGCCAGCTCACCCCAAACAGGGATCGGTCAGCCCCAGCATTTT. Translating gives CASSPQTGIGQPQHF.

Note on this clone: Within the sample, other DNA sequences also encode this same CDR3. This rearrangement joins TRBV27 to TRBJ2-7, with 8 nucleotides matching TRBD1. The ends lost 5 bases at V and 0 bases at J; junction bases unmatched: 3. The CDR3 is 14 amino acids. Per the germline V gene, CDR1 is MNHEY and CDR2 is SMNVEV (reference sequence). The CDR3 here is CASSLGQGSYEQYF. The CDR3 coding sequence is TGTGCCAGCAGTCTAGGACAGGGCTCCTACGAGCAGTACTTC.

V and J are TRBV10-3 and TRBJ1-6, with a possible D match to TRBD1 (6 bases). CDR1 and CDR2 (germline): ENHRY, SYGVKD. V was cut by 6 bases and J by 10 bases, with 16 bases left in between. The CDR3 loop spans 14 amino acids. The DNA for the CDR3 is TGTGCCATCAGGCAGGGGCAGACCGACTCACCCCTCCACTTT. This encodes CAIRQGQTDSPLHF.